The present T cell receptor beta chain was sequenced within a study of T cell responses to AZD1222 COVID-19 vaccine. V was shortened by 4 bases and J by 0 bases, with 14 bases between the two germline ends. This CDR3 spans 16 amino acids. The V gene's germline CDR1 is MNHNS and CDR2 SASEGT. TCRdb's table, derived via immunoSEQ multiplex PCR, lists solely in-frame clones and lacks some. The repertoire holds fewer than 85,000 clones, with approximately 89% as singletons. The receptor comes from an adult in good health. Sequencing was performed on peripheral blood, taken on day 0 of AZD1222 vaccination. The gene calls are TRBV6-1 and TRBJ2-3; no clear D gene. CDR3: CASSAFHPASTDTQYF. Written as DNA, the CDR3 is TGTGCCAGCAGTGCCTTCCACCCTGCTAGCACAGATACGCAGTATTTT.